This T cell receptor beta chain was captured by sequencing in a study of control samples from healthy donors and cancer patients (dated by TCRdb to the early 2020s). As concerns this clone: Its target antigen remains unknown. No per-base quality is available; no much larger clone lies one base away.

CDR1 and CDR2 are drawn from the germline V gene: MNHEY, SVGAGI. The CDR3 numbers 13 residues from cysteine through phenylalanine. This entry keeps only the CDR3 DNA: 39 bases, framed from base 1. V gives up 6 bases and J gives up 1 base, and the segment between their germline ends measures 9 bases. Library generation was performed with the immunoSEQ multiplex PCR assay. Sourced from immuneACCESS, this table was stored by TCRdb with only in-frame sequences that have V and J called. A share of the clones is absent; for the studies checked, an unresolved V gene accounts for under half, and the remainder has no known explanation. This sample holds under 110,000 clones; more than 85% were observed only once. The ten biggest clones cover about 8% of the sample.

The TCR comes from a man aged 30 to 45 in good health. The V and J genes are TRBV6-5 and TRBJ1-1; the D gene cannot be named for sure. Sequences were obtained from blood. The nucleotides are TGTGCCAGCAGGATTTCAGGGAACACTGAAGCTTTCTTT. It is translated as CASRISGNTEAFF.